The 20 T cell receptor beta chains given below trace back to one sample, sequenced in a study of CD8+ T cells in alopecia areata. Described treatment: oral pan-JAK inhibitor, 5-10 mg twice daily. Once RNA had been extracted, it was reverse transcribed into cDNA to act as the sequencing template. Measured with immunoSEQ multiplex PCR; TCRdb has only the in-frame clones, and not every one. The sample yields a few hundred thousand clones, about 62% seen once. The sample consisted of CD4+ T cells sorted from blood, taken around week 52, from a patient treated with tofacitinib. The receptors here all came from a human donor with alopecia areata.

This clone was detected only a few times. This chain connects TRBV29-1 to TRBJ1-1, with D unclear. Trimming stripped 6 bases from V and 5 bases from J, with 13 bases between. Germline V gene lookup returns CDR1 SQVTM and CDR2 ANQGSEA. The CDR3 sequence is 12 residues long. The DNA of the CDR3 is TGCAGCGTGGACTTTTTGGGGACTGAAGCTTTCTTT. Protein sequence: CSVDFLGTEAFF.

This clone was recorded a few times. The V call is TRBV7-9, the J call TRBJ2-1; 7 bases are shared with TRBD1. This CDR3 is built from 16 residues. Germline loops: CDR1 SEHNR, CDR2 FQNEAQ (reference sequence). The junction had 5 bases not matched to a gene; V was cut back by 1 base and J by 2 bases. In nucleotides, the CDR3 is TGTGCCAGCAGCTTAGTTTGGGACAGAGCCTACAATGAGCAGTTCTTC. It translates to CASSLVWDRAYNEQFF.

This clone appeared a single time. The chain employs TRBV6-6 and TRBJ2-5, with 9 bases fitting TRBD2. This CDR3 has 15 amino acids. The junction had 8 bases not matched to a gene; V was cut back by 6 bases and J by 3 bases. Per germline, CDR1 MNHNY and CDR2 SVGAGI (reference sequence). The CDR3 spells CASSRPGLAKETQYF. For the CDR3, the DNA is TGTGCCAGCAGCCGACCGGGACTAGCAAAAGAGACCCAGTACTTC.

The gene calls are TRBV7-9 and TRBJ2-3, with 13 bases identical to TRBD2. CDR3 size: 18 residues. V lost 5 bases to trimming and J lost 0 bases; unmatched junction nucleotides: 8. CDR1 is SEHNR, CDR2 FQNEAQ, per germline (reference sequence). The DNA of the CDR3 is TGTGCCAGCAGCCGGACTAGCGGGGGCCCCAACAGCACAGATACGCAGTATTTT. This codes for CASSRTSGGPNSTDTQYF. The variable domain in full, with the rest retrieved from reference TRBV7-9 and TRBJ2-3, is DTGVSQNPRHKITKRGQNVTFRCDPISEHNRLYWYRQTLGQGPEFLTYFQNEAQLEKSRLLSDRFSAERPKGSFSTLEIQRTEQGDSAMYLCASSRTSGGPNSTDTQYFGPGTRLTVL.

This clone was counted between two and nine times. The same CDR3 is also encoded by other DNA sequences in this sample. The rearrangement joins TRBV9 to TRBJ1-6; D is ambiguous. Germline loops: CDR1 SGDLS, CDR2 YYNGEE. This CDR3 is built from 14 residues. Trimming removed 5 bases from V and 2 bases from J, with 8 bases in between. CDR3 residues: CASSGTAYNSPLHF. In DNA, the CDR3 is TGTGCCAGCAGTGGTACAGCCTATAATTCACCCCTCCACTTT.

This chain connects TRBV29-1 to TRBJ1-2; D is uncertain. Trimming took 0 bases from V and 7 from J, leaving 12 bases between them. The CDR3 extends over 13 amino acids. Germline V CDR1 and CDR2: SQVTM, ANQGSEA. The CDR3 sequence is CSVEEQVEGGYTF. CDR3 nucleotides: TGCAGCGTTGAAGAACAAGTTGAGGGTGGCTACACCTTC. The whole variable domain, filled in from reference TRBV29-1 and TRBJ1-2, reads SAVISQKPSRDICQRGTSLTIQCQVDSQVTMMFWYRQQPGQSLTLIATANQGSEATYESGFVIDKFPISRPNLTFSTLTVSNMSPEDSSIYLCSVEEQVEGGYTFGSGTRLTVV.

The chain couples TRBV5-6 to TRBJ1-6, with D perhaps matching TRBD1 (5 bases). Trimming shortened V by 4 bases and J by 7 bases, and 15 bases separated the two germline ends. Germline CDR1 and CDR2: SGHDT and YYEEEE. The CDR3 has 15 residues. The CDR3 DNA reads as TGTGCCAGCAGCGATAGAGGGGACCCCAATTCACCCCTCCACTTT. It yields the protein CASSDRGDPNSPLHF.

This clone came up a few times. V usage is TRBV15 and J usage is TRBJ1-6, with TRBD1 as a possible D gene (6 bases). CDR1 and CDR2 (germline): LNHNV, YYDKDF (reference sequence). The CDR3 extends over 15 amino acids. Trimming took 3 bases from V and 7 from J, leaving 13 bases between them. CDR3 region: CATSRDSLPNSPLHF. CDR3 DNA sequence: TGTGCCACCAGCAGGGACAGTTTACCCAATTCACCCCTCCACTTT.

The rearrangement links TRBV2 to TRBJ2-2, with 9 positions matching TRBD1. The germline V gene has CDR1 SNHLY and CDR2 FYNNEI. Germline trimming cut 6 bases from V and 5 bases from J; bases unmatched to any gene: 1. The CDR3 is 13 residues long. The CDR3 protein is CASRDRGTGELFF. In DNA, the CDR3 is TGTGCCAGCAGGGACAGGGGAACCGGGGAGCTGTTTTTT.

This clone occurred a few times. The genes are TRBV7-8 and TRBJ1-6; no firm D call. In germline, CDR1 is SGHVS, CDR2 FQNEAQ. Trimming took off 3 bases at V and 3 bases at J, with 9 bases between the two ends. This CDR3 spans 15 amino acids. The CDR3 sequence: CASSFEGSYNSPLHF. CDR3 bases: TGTGCCAGCAGCTTTGAGGGAAGCTATAATTCACCCCTCCACTTT. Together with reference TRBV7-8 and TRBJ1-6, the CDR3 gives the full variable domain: GAGVSQSPRYKVAKRGQDVALRCDPISGHVSLFWYQQALGQGPEFLTYFQNEAQLDKSGLPSDRFFAERPEGSVSTLKIQRTQQEDSAVYLCASSFEGSYNSPLHFGNGTRLTVT.

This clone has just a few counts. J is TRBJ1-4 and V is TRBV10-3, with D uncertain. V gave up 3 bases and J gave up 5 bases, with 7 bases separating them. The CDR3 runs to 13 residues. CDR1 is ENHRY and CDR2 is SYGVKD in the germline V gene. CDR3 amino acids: CAISERSNEKLFF. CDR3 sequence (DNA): TGTGCCATCAGTGAAAGGTCCAATGAAAAACTGTTTTTT.

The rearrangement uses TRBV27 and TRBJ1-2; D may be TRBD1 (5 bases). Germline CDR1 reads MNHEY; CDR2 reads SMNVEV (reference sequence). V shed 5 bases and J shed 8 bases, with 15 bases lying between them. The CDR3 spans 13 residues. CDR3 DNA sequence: TGTGCCAGCAGTCCCCTCTGGGGGTCCGGCTACACCTTC. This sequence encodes CASSPLWGSGYTF.

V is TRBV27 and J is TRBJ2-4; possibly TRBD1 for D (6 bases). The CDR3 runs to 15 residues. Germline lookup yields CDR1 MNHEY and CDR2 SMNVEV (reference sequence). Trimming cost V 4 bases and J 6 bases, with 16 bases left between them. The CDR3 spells CASSSRGGDRNIQYF. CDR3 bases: TGTGCCAGCAGTTCCAGGGGTGGGGATAGAAACATTCAGTACTTC.

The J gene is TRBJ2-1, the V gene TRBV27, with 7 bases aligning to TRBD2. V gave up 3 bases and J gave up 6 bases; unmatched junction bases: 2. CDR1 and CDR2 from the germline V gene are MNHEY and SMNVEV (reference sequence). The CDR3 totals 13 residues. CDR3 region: CASSFGRVNEQFF. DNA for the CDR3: TGTGCCAGCAGTTTTGGGAGGGTCAATGAGCAGTTCTTC.

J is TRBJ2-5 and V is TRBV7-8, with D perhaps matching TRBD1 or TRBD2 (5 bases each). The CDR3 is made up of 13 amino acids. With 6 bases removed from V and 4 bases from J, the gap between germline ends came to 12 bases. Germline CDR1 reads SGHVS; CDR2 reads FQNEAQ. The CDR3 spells CASSVGVAETQYF. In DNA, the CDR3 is TGTGCCAGCAGTGTGGGGGTAGCAGAGACCCAGTACTTC.

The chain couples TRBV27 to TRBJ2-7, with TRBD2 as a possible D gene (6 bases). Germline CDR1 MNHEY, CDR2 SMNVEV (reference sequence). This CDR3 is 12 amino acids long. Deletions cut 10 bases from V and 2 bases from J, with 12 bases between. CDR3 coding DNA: TGTGCCACCGGGACTTATCCCTACGAGCAGTACTTC. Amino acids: CATGTYPYEQYF.

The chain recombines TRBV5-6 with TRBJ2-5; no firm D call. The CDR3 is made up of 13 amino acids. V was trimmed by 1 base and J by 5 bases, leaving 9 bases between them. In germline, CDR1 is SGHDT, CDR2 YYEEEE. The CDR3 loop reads CASSLYQRETQYF. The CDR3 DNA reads TGTGCCAGCAGCTTGTACCAGAGGGAGACCCAGTACTTC.

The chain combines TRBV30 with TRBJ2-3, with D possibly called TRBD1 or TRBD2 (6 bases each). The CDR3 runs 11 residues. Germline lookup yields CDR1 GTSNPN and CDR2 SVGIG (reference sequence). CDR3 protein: CAGGLARWQYF. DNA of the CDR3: TGTGCGGGGGGCCTAGCCCGTTGGCAGTATTTT.

CDR3 protein: CASSLEHEQYF. The CDR3 nucleotides are TGCGCCAGCAGCTTGGAGCACGAGCAGTACTTC. The chain joins TRBV5-1 to TRBJ2-7; D call uncertain. This CDR3 comprises 11 residues. Germline V gives CDR1 SGHRS, CDR2 YFSETQ. Trimming shortened V by 0 bases and J by 5 bases, and 3 bases separated the two germline ends.

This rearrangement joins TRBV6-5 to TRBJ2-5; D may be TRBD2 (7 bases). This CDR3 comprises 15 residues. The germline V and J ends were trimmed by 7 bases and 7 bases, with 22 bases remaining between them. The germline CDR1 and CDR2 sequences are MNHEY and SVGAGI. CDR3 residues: CASTKSGGRLGTQYF. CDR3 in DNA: TGTGCCAGCACAAAATCGGGGGGCCGATTAGGGACCCAGTACTTC.